Listed below are T cell receptor beta chains from one sample, sequenced in a study of blood T cell repertoires in COVID-19. TCRdb's copy holds only in-frame clones and misses some; the assay was immunoSEQ multiplex PCR. The sample carries approximately 380,000 clones, approximately 90% recorded once. Sequencing was done on a sample of PBMCs or T cells enriched from blood (not recorded which). The receptors were gathered from a woman aged 18 to 35 who had recovered from COVID-19. Both conserved end residues are part of each CDR3. A D gene is named only where the DNA matches it firmly. Size values are once, few and many counts, or a class for expanded clones, and some rows have none.

v_gene: TRBV11-1
d_gene: TRBD2
abundance: NA
j_gene: TRBJ2-5
len: 15
CDR3aa: CASSLSGGFQETQYF
CDR3nt: TGTGCCAGCAGCTTAAGCGGGGGGTTCCAAGAGACCCAGTACTTC

v_gene: TRBV30
d_gene: NA
abundance: NA
j_gene: TRBJ1-5
len: 14
CDR3aa: CAWSPDSSNQPQHF
CDR3nt: TGTGCCTGGAGTCCCGACAGCTCGAATCAGCCCCAGCATTTT

v_gene: TRBV15
d_gene: TRBD1
abundance: few
j_gene: TRBJ1-4
len: 12
CDR3aa: CATSRQGALVFF
CDR3nt: TGTGCCACCAGCAGACAGGGGGCTCTAGTGTTTTTT

v_gene: TRBV4-3
d_gene: NA
abundance: NA
j_gene: TRBJ1-2
len: 16
CDR3aa: CASSQDLGEVNYGYTF
CDR3nt: TGCGCCAGCAGCCAAGATCTCGGGGAGGTGAACTATGGCTACACCTTC

v_gene: TRBV4-2
d_gene: NA
abundance: NA
j_gene: TRBJ1-1
len: 14
CDR3aa: CASSQDFSRGEAFF
CDR3nt: TGTGCCAGCAGCCAAGATTTCTCCCGGGGTGAAGCTTTCTTT

v_gene: TRBV27
d_gene: TRBD1
abundance: NA
j_gene: TRBJ2-7
len: 19
CDR3aa: CASSYRGTGGSFHSYEQYF
CDR3nt: TGTGCCAGCAGTTATCGAGGGACAGGGGGTTCATTTCACTCCTACGAGCAGTACTTC

v_gene: TRBV6-5
d_gene: TRBD1
abundance: NA
j_gene: TRBJ1-2
len: 12
CDR3aa: CASMGTGDGYTF
CDR3nt: TGTGCCAGCATGGGGACAGGGGATGGCTACACCTTC

v_gene: TRBV19
d_gene: NA
abundance: NA
j_gene: TRBJ1-1
len: 13
CDR3aa: CASSRTAGTEAFF
CDR3nt: TGTGCCAGTAGTAGGACCGCGGGTACTGAAGCTTTCTTT

v_gene: TRBV6-1
d_gene: TRBD2
abundance: many
j_gene: TRBJ2-7
len: 15
CDR3aa: CASSEASGGSYEQYF
CDR3nt: TGTGCCAGCAGTGAAGCTAGCGGGGGCTCCTACGAGCAGTACTTC

v_gene: TRBV6-6
d_gene: NA
abundance: NA
j_gene: TRBJ1-1
len: 13
CDR3aa: CASIKGSSTEAFF
CDR3nt: TGTGCCAGCATCAAGGGGTCTTCGACTGAAGCTTTCTTT

v_gene: TRBV10-1
d_gene: TRBD1
abundance: NA
j_gene: TRBJ1-2
len: 14
CDR3aa: CASSPGTENYGYTF
CDR3nt: TGCGCCAGCAGTCCCGGGACAGAGAACTATGGCTACACCTTC

v_gene: TRBV6-1
d_gene: TRBD1
abundance: NA
j_gene: TRBJ1-1
len: 14
CDR3aa: CASRWDRGDTEAFF
CDR3nt: TGTGCCAGCAGGTGGGACAGGGGGGACACTGAAGCTTTCTTT

v_gene: TRBV18
d_gene: TRBD1
abundance: NA
j_gene: TRBJ1-1
len: 13
CDR3aa: CASSLDRGTEAFF
CDR3nt: TGTGCCAGCTCACTGGACAGGGGTACTGAAGCTTTCTTT

v_gene: TRBV4-1
d_gene: NA
abundance: NA
j_gene: TRBJ1-4
len: 13
CDR3aa: CASSQDWSEKLFF
CDR3nt: TGCGCCAGCAGCCAGGACTGGAGTGAAAAACTGTTTTTT

v_gene: TRBV9
d_gene: NA
abundance: NA
j_gene: TRBJ2-2
len: 15
CDR3aa: CASSVLGQTTGELFF
CDR3nt: TGTGCCAGCAGCGTCCTTGGACAGACGACCGGGGAGCTGTTTTTT

v_gene: TRBV7-3
d_gene: TRBD1
abundance: once
j_gene: TRBJ1-2
len: 13
CDR3aa: CASSSGTGDGYTF
CDR3nt: TGTGCCAGCAGCTCCGGGACAGGGGACGGCTACACCTTC

v_gene: TRBV30
d_gene: NA
abundance: NA
j_gene: TRBJ1-4
len: 14
CDR3aa: CAWSVGGTNEKLFF
CDR3nt: TGTGCCTGGAGTGTGGGAGGGACTAATGAAAAACTGTTTTTT

v_gene: TRBV5-1
d_gene: TRBD2
abundance: NA
j_gene: TRBJ2-5
len: 17
CDR3aa: CASSLEAGGPDQETQYF
CDR3nt: TGCGCCAGCAGCTTGGAAGCGGGGGGCCCGGACCAAGAGACCCAGTACTTC

v_gene: TRBV5-1
d_gene: TRBD1
abundance: NA
j_gene: TRBJ1-4
len: 14
CDR3aa: CASSWTGTNEKLFF
CDR3nt: TGCGCCAGCAGCTGGACAGGGACTAATGAAAAACTGTTTTTT

v_gene: TRBV6-6
d_gene: NA
abundance: NA
j_gene: TRBJ2-2
len: 16
CDR3aa: CASSYGGSLNTGELFF
CDR3nt: TGTGCCAGCAGTTACGGGGGGTCTCTTAACACCGGGGAGCTGTTTTTT

v_gene: TRBV7-7
d_gene: TRBD1
abundance: NA
j_gene: TRBJ2-5
len: 16
CDR3aa: CASSPRTGGRGETQYF
CDR3nt: TGTGCTAGCAGCCCCAGGACAGGGGGCAGGGGGGAGACCCAGTACTTC

v_gene: TRBV9
d_gene: NA
abundance: NA
j_gene: TRBJ1-2
len: 16
CDR3aa: CASSAETDRYLYGYTF
CDR3nt: TGTGCCAGCAGCGCCGAGACCGACAGATACCTCTATGGCTACACCTTC

v_gene: TRBV29-1
d_gene: TRBD1
abundance: NA
j_gene: TRBJ1-6
len: 14
CDR3aa: CSARTGGYNSPLHF
CDR3nt: TGCAGCGCTCGTACAGGGGGCTATAATTCACCCCTCCACTTT

v_gene: TRBV4-1
d_gene: TRBD1
abundance: NA
j_gene: TRBJ2-7
len: 18
CDR3aa: CASSQIDFTGTGPYEQYF
CDR3nt: TGCGCCAGCAGCCAAATCGACTTTACCGGGACAGGGCCCTACGAGCAGTACTTC

v_gene: TRBV7-2
d_gene: TRBD1
abundance: NA
j_gene: TRBJ1-5
len: 18
CDR3aa: CASSLGWGQAYSNQPQHF
CDR3nt: TGTGCCAGCAGCTTGGGCTGGGGACAGGCATATAGCAATCAGCCCCAGCATTTT

v_gene: TRBV6-5
d_gene: TRBD1
abundance: NA
j_gene: TRBJ1-2
len: 14
CDR3aa: CASSLPGQGAGYTF
CDR3nt: TGTGCCAGCAGTCTACCGGGACAGGGGGCCGGCTACACCTTC

v_gene: TRBV9
d_gene: NA
abundance: NA
j_gene: TRBJ1-1
len: 16
CDR3aa: CASSADTGLRRTEAFF
CDR3nt: TGTGCCAGCAGCGCAGATACAGGGCTCAGGAGGACTGAAGCTTTCTTT

v_gene: TRBV9
d_gene: NA
abundance: NA
j_gene: TRBJ2-1
len: 15
CDR3aa: CASSVEGGSYNEQFF
CDR3nt: TGTGCCAGCAGCGTAGAAGGAGGGTCCTACAATGAGCAGTTCTTC

v_gene: TRBV5-1
d_gene: TRBD1
abundance: NA
j_gene: TRBJ1-2
len: 14
CDR3aa: CASSPMGQAYGYTF
CDR3nt: TGCGCCAGCAGCCCGATGGGACAGGCCTATGGCTACACCTTC